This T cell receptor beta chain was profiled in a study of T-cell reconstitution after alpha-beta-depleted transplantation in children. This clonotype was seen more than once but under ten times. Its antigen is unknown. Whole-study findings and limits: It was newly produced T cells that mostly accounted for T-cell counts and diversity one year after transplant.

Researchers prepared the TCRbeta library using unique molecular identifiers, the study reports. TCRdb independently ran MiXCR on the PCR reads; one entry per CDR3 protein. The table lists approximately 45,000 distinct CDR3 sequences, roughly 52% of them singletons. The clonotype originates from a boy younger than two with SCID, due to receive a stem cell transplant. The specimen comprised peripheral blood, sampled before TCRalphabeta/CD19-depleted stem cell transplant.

CDR3 nucleotides: TGTGCCAGCAGCCAAGGCGCACTCATGAACACTGAAGCTTTCTTT. Its protein product is CASSQGALMNTEAFF. The J gene is TRBJ1-1, the V gene TRBV4-2, with no clear D. V shed 1 base and J shed 0 bases, with 9 bases lying between them. The length of the CDR3 is 15 residues. CDR1 and CDR2 (germline): LGHNA, YNFKEQ.